A selection of T cell receptor beta chains follows, all from one sample in a study of T cells expressing NK-cell markers. Each CDR3 protein gets one entry in TCRdb, which reprocessed the 5' RACE reads and gives no DNA. The specimen's table records more than 400,000 distinct CDR3 sequences. The sample taken for sequencing was blood T cells: a sorted CD56 or NKG2C T cell subset, CD4+ or CD8+ T cells, or bulk PBMC T cells (not recorded which). The receptors derive from a woman between 18 and 70 years old in good health. The CDR3 runs from the conserved cysteine through the conserved F or W.

v_gene	j_gene	CDR3aa
TRBV20-1	TRBJ2-7	CSASVGFGFNEQYF
TRBV4-3	TRBJ2-1	CASSPGTNNEQFF
TRBV5-1	TRBJ1-2	CASSLIVSDYGYTF
TRBV7-8	TRBJ1-4	CASSLGSRYIWEKLFF
TRBV10-3	TRBJ2-6	CAIGGTGAGAKVLTF
TRBV28	TRBJ2-3	CASSPRMGGPTDTQYF
TRBV20-1	TRBJ1-6	CSARDTGQGSNSPLHF
TRBV4-1	TRBJ2-5	CASSQGGTSGPETQYF
TRBV19	TRBJ1-3	CATDGFGVGNTIYF
TRBV12-3/TRBV12-4	TRBJ2-5	CASSLVGWGPDKTQYF